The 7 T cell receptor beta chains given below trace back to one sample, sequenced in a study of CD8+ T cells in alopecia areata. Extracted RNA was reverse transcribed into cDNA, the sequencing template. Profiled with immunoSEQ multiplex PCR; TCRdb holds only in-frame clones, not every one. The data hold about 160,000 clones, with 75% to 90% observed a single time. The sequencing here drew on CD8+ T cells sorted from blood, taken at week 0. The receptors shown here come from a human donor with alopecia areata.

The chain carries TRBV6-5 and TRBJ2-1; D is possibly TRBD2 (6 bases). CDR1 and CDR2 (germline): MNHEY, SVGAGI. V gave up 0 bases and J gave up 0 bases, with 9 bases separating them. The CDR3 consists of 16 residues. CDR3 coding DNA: TGTGCCAGCAGTTACTCGGAGGGTAGCTCCTACAATGAGCAGTTCTTC. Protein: CASSYSEGSSYNEQFF.

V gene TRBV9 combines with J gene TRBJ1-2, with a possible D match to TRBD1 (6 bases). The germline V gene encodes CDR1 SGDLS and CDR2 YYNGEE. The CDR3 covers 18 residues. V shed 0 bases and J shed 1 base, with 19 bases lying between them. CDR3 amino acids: CASSVDIQGPILNYGYTF. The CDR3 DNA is TGTGCCAGCAGCGTAGATATACAGGGCCCCATTCTTAACTATGGCTACACCTTC.

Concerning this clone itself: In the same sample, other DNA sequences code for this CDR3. Written as DNA, the CDR3 is TGTGCCAGCAGCGTGGGCGGGGGCACCGGGGAGCTGTTTTTT. This codes for CASSVGGGTGELFF. V and J are TRBV9 and TRBJ2-2; 7 bases match TRBD2. J gave up 4 bases and V 2 bases, and 2 bases lay outside the gene matches. The CDR3 is made up of 14 amino acids. Looked up from germline, CDR1 is SGDLS and CDR2 is YYNGEE.

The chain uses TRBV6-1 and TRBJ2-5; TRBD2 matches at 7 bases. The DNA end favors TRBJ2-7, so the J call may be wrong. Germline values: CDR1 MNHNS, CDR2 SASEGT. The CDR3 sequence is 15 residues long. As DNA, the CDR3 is TGTGCCAGCAGTGAAGCAAAGGGAGGGTCCGACGAGCAGTACTTC. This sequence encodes CASSEAKGGSDEQYF.

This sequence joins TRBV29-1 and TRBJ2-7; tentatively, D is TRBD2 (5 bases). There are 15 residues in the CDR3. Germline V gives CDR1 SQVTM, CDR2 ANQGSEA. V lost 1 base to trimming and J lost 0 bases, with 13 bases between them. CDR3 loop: CSVEGISEDSYEQYF. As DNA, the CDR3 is TGCAGCGTTGAAGGGATTAGCGAAGACTCCTACGAGCAGTACTTC.

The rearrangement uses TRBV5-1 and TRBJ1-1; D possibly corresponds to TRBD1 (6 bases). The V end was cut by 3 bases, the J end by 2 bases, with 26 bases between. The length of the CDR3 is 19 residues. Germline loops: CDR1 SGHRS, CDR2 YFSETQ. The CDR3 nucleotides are TGCGCCAGCAGCTCGAACGCCTTTAGAAGCGAGGGGGTTAACACTGAAGCTTTCTTT. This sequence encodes CASSSNAFRSEGVNTEAFF.

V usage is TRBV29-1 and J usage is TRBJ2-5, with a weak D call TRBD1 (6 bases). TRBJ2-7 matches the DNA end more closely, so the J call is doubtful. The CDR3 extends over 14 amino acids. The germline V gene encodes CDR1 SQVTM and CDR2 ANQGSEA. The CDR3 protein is CSVDSVDRSYEQYF. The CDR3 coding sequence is TGCAGCGTCGACTCGGTGGACAGATCATACGAGCAGTACTTC.